This entry lists 25 T cell receptor beta chains sequenced from one sample in a study of blood T cell repertoires in COVID-19. Clones were read by immunoSEQ multiplex PCR, and TCRdb kept only the in-frame ones, dropping some. The data show over 75,000 clones, approximately 84% seen once. Sequencing was done on a sample of peripheral blood. The receptors shown here come from a man aged 65 to 85 with acute or convalescent COVID-19.

The chain couples TRBV10-2 to TRBJ2-3; TRBD2 is a possible D gene (5 bases). Germline CDR1 and CDR2: WSHSY and SAAADI. V lost 0 bases, J lost 5 bases, and 12 bases lay in between. This CDR3 is 15 amino acids long. CDR3 protein: CASSESRGSGDTQYF. The CDR3 nucleotides are TGCGCCAGCAGTGAGTCGAGAGGGTCTGGAGATACGCAGTATTTT.

Here the CDR3 reads CSVALSGANVLTF. Here the CDR3 DNA reads TGCAGCGTTGCCCTGTCTGGGGCCAACGTCCTGACTTTC. The chain recombines TRBV29-1 with TRBJ2-6; D is unresolved. CDR3 length: 13 residues. The germline V and J ends were trimmed by 4 bases and 1 base, with 5 bases remaining between them. Germline V gives CDR1 SQVTM, CDR2 ANQGSEA.

The gene calls are TRBV25-1 and TRBJ1-1; D is unclear. The V end was cut by 1 base, the J end by 1 base, with 16 bases between. This CDR3 comprises 17 residues. The germline V gene has CDR1 MGHDK and CDR2 SYGVNS. As DNA, the CDR3 is TGTGCCAGCAGTGAATCCGGACTGATGCGGACGAACACTGAAGCTTTCTTT. Protein sequence: CASSESGLMRTNTEAFF.

The chain joins TRBV25-1 to TRBJ2-1; 15 bases match TRBD2. CDR3 size: 16 residues. Germline CDR1 and CDR2: MGHDK and SYGVNS. The V gene end was trimmed by 5 bases and the J gene end by 7 bases; junction bases not matched to a gene: 6. The CDR3 bases are TGTGCCAGCAGTAAAACGGGGACTAGCGGGAGGAATGAGCAGTTCTTC. Its protein is CASSKTGTSGRNEQFF.

The V gene is TRBV7-6, the J gene TRBJ2-1, with 9 bases lining up with TRBD2. This CDR3 is 15 amino acids long. After removal of 3 bases from V and 7 bases from J, the junction contained 7 bases not matched to a gene. The germline V gene has CDR1 SGHVS and CDR2 FNYEAQ. The CDR3 coding sequence is TGTGCCAGCAGCTTTACTAGCGGGCGACAAAATGAGCAGTTCTTC. Residues: CASSFTSGRQNEQFF.

This sequence joins TRBV13 and TRBJ2-7; possible D gene TRBD2, 5 bases. Trimming pared 5 bases from V and 6 bases from J, leaving 14 bases between. The CDR3 loop spans 13 amino acids. Germline V gives CDR1 PRHDT, CDR2 FYEKMQ (reference sequence). CDR3 sequence reads: CASSPPHSVEQYF. The DNA for the CDR3 is TGTGCCAGCAGCCCACCACATAGCGTCGAGCAGTACTTC.

This chain uses TRBV6-5 with TRBJ1-1; D is uncertain. Germline V gives CDR1 MNHEY, CDR2 SVGAGI. V lost 4 bases to trimming and J lost 1 base, with 10 bases between them. The CDR3 runs to 14 residues. For the CDR3, the DNA is TGTGCCAGCAGTTCCCCCAGAACGAACACTGAAGCTTTCTTT. It encodes CASSSPRTNTEAFF.

The CDR3 loop reads CASSVTGTGDRYGYTF. The CDR3 DNA is TGTGCCAGCAGCGTAACCGGGACAGGAGACCGCTATGGCTACACCTTC. This chain uses TRBV9 with TRBJ1-2, with 8 bases lining up with TRBD1. There are 16 residues in the CDR3. Germline V gene sequence: CDR1 SGDLS, CDR2 YYNGEE. The V and J ends lost 1 base and 4 bases, in that order; junction bases with no gene match: 9.

This sequence joins TRBV5-8 and TRBJ1-6; 7 bases are a match to TRBD1. From germline, CDR1 is SGHTS and CDR2 YDEGEE. CDR3 size: 17 residues. The ends lost 8 bases at V and 9 bases at J; junction bases unmatched: 20. CDR3 DNA sequence: TGTGCCAGGACTTCGCGAATTACAGGGACAGTTAGTTCACCCCTCCACTTT. This encodes CARTSRITGTVSSPLHF.

This clone is medium-sized within its sample. This chain joins TRBV4-3 and TRBJ1-1, with TRBD1 matching over 7 bases. This CDR3 has 13 amino acids. V shed 2 bases and J 8 bases; nucleotides not matched to a gene: 5. The germline V gene encodes CDR1 LGHNA and CDR2 YSLEER. The CDR3 sequence: CASSQTGELEAFF. CDR3 nucleotides: TGCGCCAGCAGCCAAACAGGGGAGCTGGAAGCTTTCTTT.

The V gene is TRBV7-2, the J gene TRBJ2-1, with D perhaps TRBD2 (6 bases). This CDR3 has 16 residues. Germline CDR1 SGHTA, CDR2 FQGNSA. Trimming cost V 1 base and J 4 bases, with 14 bases left between them. The CDR3 DNA reads as TGTGCCAGCAGCTTAGTTAATTTCGGAGGGTACAATGAGCAGTTCTTC. Translating gives CASSLVNFGGYNEQFF.

The V gene is TRBV10-3, the J gene TRBJ1-1, with D possibly matching TRBD1 (6 bases). V was cut by 2 bases and J by 1 base, with 17 bases left in between. Germline V gene sequence: CDR1 ENHRY, CDR2 SYGVKD. CDR3 length: 17 amino acids. The CDR3 sequence: CAISEPWYQGRNTEAFF. CDR3 coding DNA: TGTGCCATCAGTGAGCCATGGTATCAGGGGCGGAACACTGAAGCTTTCTTT.

The rearrangement uses TRBV18 and TRBJ2-2, with 11 bases aligning to TRBD1. V was clipped by 3 bases and J by 6 bases; unmatched bases: 3. There are 15 residues in the CDR3. The germline V gene encodes CDR1 KGHSH and CDR2 LQKENI. CDR3 sequence (DNA): TGTGCCAGCTCACCGGACAGGGGGCTTGCCGGGGAGCTGTTTTTT. Protein: CASSPDRGLAGELFF.

In DNA, the CDR3 is TGTGCCATCAGTGCTTCTAGCGGGGGGGCTAGCCACACCGGGGAGCTGTTTTTT. It encodes CAISASSGGASHTGELFF. The chain employs TRBV10-3 and TRBJ2-2; TRBD2 matches 12 bases. CDR1 ENHRY and CDR2 SYGVKD come from the germline V gene. The CDR3 contains 18 residues. V was pared by 4 bases and J by 3 bases, with 9 bases of the junction left unmatched.

The chain combines TRBV5-1 with TRBJ2-1; 10 bases map to TRBD2. The CDR3 consists of 17 residues. Germline V lookup: CDR1 SGHRS, CDR2 YFSETQ. The V and J ends lost 0 bases and 7 bases, in that order; junction bases with no gene match: 10. CDR3 residues: CASSLAPSGGGGNEQFF. The CDR3 DNA follows: TGCGCCAGCAGCTTGGCGCCTAGCGGGGGAGGTGGAAATGAGCAGTTCTTC.

This rearrangement joins TRBV21-1 to TRBJ2-1; TRBD1 is taken as the D call from the table, unchecked against the DNA. TRBV21-1 is tagged as a pseudogene. The CDR3 is 10 amino acids. CDR3 DNA: TGTGCCAGCGGTTGGGCCGAGCAGTTCTTC. It specifies CASGWAEQFF.

This clone has a handful of counts. The chain has TRBV18 and TRBJ2-7, with 10 positions matching TRBD1. This CDR3 has 17 amino acids. Germline values: CDR1 KGHSH, CDR2 LQKENI. The V segment lost 4 bases and the J segment 0 bases; nucleotides outside the gene matches: 9. Here the CDR3 DNA reads TGTGCCAGCTCACACGGGACAGGGGAGTTTAGCTCCTACGAGCAGTACTTC. This gives the protein CASSHGTGEFSSYEQYF.

CDR3 residues: CASRGSLSGNTIYF. The DNA for the CDR3 is TGTGCCAGCAGGGGCAGTCTTTCTGGAAACACCATATATTTT. The rearrangement uses TRBV28 and TRBJ1-3; D gene uncertain. Germline V gives CDR1 MDHEN, CDR2 SYDVKM. V was trimmed by 6 bases and J by 1 base, leaving 10 bases between them. This CDR3 spans 14 amino acids. Looking up the rest from reference TRBV28 and TRBJ1-3 gives the full variable domain: DVKVTQSSRYLVKRTGEKVFLECVQDMDHENMFWYRQDPGLGLRLIYFSYDVKMKEKGDIPEGYSVSREKKERFSLILESASTNQTSMYLCASRGSLSGNTIYFGEGSWLTVV.

V usage is TRBV6-5 and J usage is TRBJ2-3; TRBD1 matches 7 bases. Germline trimming cut 4 bases from V and 2 bases from J; bases unmatched to any gene: 3. The CDR3 is 14 residues long. The germline CDR1 and CDR2 sequences are MNHEY and SVGAGI. Written as DNA, the CDR3 is TGTGCCAGCAGTTGGACAGGCCACACAGATACGCAGTATTTT. This translates into CASSWTGHTDTQYF.

V usage is TRBV7-2 and J usage is TRBJ1-1; 7 positions agree with TRBD1. Germline-derived CDR1 and CDR2 are SGHTA and FQGNSA. The CDR3 is made up of 17 amino acids. V lost 6 bases and J lost 5; bases outside the gene matches: 18. The CDR3 DNA sequence: TGTGCCAGCAGTCCTGACATTATAGGGGGCTCACGAACTGAAGCTTTCTTT. Protein sequence: CASSPDIIGGSRTEAFF.

The chain uses TRBV5-4 and TRBJ2-7; 7 nucleotides align to TRBD1. Germline assignment: CDR1 SGHNT and CDR2 YYREEE (reference sequence). J lost 2 bases, V lost 4 bases, and 3 bases had no gene match. CDR3 length equals 13 residues. The DNA of the CDR3 is TGTGCCAGCAGCGTGGGACAGACCTACGAGCAGTACTTC. Its translation is CASSVGQTYEQYF.

The chain combines TRBV19 with TRBJ2-6; the D gene is possibly TRBD2 (5 bases). The CDR3 contains 15 residues. CDR1 is LNHDA and CDR2 is SQIVND in the germline V gene (reference sequence). Trimming stripped 5 bases from V and 3 bases from J, with 11 bases between. This CDR3 is CASSPLASGANVLTF. CDR3 DNA sequence: TGTGCCAGTAGTCCGCTAGCCAGTGGGGCCAACGTCCTGACTTTC. Full variable domain (remainder filled in from reference TRBV19 and TRBJ2-6): DGGITQSPKYLFRKEGQNVTLSCEQNLNHDAMYWYRQDPGQGLRLIYYSQIVNDFQKGDIAEGYSVSREKKESFPLTVTSAQKNPTAFYLCASSPLASGANVLTFGAGSRLTVL.

V usage is TRBV5-5 and J usage is TRBJ2-3; D not resolved. The CDR3 is made up of 13 amino acids. Germline CDR1 is SGHKS and CDR2 is YYEKEE (reference sequence). The germline V and J ends were trimmed by 0 bases and 1 base, with 3 bases remaining between them. As DNA, the CDR3 is TGTGCCAGCAGCTTGGGAGGCACAGATACGCAGTATTTT. Translated, it gives CASSLGGTDTQYF.

The gene calls are TRBV2 and TRBJ2-5, with 9 bases aligning to TRBD2. CDR1 and CDR2 (germline): SNHLY, FYNNEI. This CDR3 spans 16 amino acids. The V segment lost 0 bases and the J segment 4 bases; nucleotides outside the gene matches: 6. The DNA of the CDR3 is TGTGCCAGCAGTGAAGCTCTAGCGGGAAGGGTAGAGACCCAGTACTTC. Protein: CASSEALAGRVETQYF.

The gene calls are TRBV5-1 and TRBJ2-5; TRBD2 agrees at 7 bases. The length of the CDR3 is 15 residues. Germline V gene sequence: CDR1 SGHRS, CDR2 YFSETQ. The J segment lost 5 bases and the V segment lost 0 bases, leaving 7 bases of the junction unmatched. As DNA, the CDR3 is TGCGCCAGCAGCTTGGACCCTATGGGGGGGGAGACCCAGTACTTC. Translated, it gives CASSLDPMGGETQYF.